The entry below describes one TCR beta chain. An end of the junction does not agree with germline; a read error may underlie this. This sample was included in a study of blood T cells in healthy people across ages. This CDR3 comprises 16 residues. The germline gives CDR1 MDHEN, CDR2 SYDVKM. A second PCR of roughly 7 to 11 cycles used a sample-barcoded 5' primer and a J-beta primer mix. One entry per CDR3 protein, called by TCRdb with MiXCR from the 5' RACE reads. The top ten clones hold roughly 3.5% of a sample with 800,000 or so distinct CDR3 sequences, approximately 25% of them seen once. These data also formed part of another study, on T cells of mothers and their children. That publication notes: RNA that had been extracted went wholly into cDNA synthesis, at about 1.5 ug per 15 ul. Mother-child pairs who were related displayed a slightly higher overlap than unrelated pairs, a difference that was non-significant.

The receptor was isolated from a boy between 10 and 17 years old in good health. Sequencing was carried out using blood. This chain uses TRBV28 with TRBJ2-1, with TRBD2 matching over 8 bases. CDR3 residues: CASSTFSGGSYSEQFF. The CDR3 DNA sequence: TGTGCCAGCAGTACGTTCAGCGGGGGCTCCTACAGTGAGCAGTTCTTC.